The 3 T cell receptor beta chains below all came from one sample that was sequenced in a study of cytomegalovirus exposure and HLA in healthy donors. The data were produced by immunoSEQ multiplex PCR, yet TCRdb's version contains in-frame clones alone and is incomplete. The sample has about 140,000 clones; roughly nine tenths are singletons. Material for sequencing was PBMCs. Receptors originate from a man younger than 30 in good health and CMV-seronegative.

This clone was detected a few times. The chain recombines TRBV5-6 with TRBJ1-2; 7 positions agree with TRBD1. Trimming at V came to 4 bases and at J to 7 bases, leaving 16 bases not matched to a gene. Germline CDR1 is SGHDT and CDR2 is YYEEEE. The CDR3 is 16 residues long. This chain's CDR3 is CASSHRDSGVLGGYTF. In DNA, the CDR3 is TGTGCCAGCAGCCACCGGGACAGTGGGGTATTAGGTGGCTACACCTTC.

V gene TRBV11-2 combines with J gene TRBJ1-1, with no clear D. Trimming left V 2 bases short and J 1 base short, with 11 bases between. CDR1 is SGHAT, CDR2 FQNNGV, per germline. The CDR3 runs to 15 residues. CDR3 coding DNA: TGTGCCAGCAGCTTATTCCCCCCCAGGAACACTGAAGCTTTCTTT. The encoded protein is CASSLFPPRNTEAFF.

The rearrangement links TRBV4-3 to TRBJ2-3; 9 nucleotides align to TRBD2. Germline values: CDR1 LGHNA, CDR2 YSLEER. The V and J ends lost 0 bases and 1 base, in that order; junction bases with no gene match: 2. The CDR3 loop spans 16 amino acids. The CDR3: CASSQEVAGGTDTQYF. The DNA for the CDR3 is TGCGCCAGCAGCCAAGAAGTAGCGGGGGGCACAGATACGCAGTATTTT.